This T cell receptor beta chain emerged from a study of PD-L1 blockade in urothelial cancer. About the research overall: The study recovered a median of 141,255 T cells per blood sample.

The assay was immunoSEQ multiplex PCR, and TCRdb's table has in-frame clones only and misses some. The table has some 100,000 clones, around 93% seen once. Samples were collected from each patient before treatment and during treatment. Each patient gave between 1 and 8 of them in total. The sequencing used PBMCs, collected around atezolizumab (anti-PD-L1) treatment. The TCR originated in an elderly woman with urothelial cancer.

Here the CDR3 reads CASSLTGTPEAFF. The CDR3 DNA reads as TGTGCCAGCAGTTTAACAGGGACCCCTGAAGCTTTCTTT. V is TRBV28 and J is TRBJ1-1; TRBD1 might be the D (6 bases). The length of the CDR3 is 13 residues. The V end was cut by 2 bases, the J end by 6 bases, with 10 bases between. CDR1 MDHEN and CDR2 SYDVKM come from the germline V gene.